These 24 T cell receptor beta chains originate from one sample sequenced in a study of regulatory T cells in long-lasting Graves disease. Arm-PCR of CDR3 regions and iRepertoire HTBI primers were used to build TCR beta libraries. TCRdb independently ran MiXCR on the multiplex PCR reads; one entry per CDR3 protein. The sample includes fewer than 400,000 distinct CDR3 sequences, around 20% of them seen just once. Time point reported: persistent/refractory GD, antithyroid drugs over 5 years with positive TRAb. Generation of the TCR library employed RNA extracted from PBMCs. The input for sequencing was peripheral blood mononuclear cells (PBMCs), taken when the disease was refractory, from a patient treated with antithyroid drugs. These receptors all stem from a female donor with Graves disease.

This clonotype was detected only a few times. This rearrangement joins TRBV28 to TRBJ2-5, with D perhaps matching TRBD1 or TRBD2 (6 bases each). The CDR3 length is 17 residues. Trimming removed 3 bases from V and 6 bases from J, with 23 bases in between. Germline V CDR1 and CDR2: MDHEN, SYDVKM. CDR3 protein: CASSFSPGQPGGKTQYF. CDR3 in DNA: TGTGCCAGCAGTTTCTCACCAGGACAGCCGGGCGGGAAGACCCAGTACTTC. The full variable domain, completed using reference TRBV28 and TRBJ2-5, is DVKVTQSSRYLVKRTGEKVFLECVQDMDHENMFWYRQDPGLGLRLIYFSYDVKMKEKGDIPEGYSVSREKKERFSLILESASTNQTSMYLCASSFSPGQPGGKTQYFGPGTRLLVL.

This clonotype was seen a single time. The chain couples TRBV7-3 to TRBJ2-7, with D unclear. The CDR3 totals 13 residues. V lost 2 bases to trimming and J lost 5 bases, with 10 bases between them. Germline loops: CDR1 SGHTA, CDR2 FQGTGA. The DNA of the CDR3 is TGTGCCAGCAGCTTATTGGTGGGAAACGAGCAGTACTTC. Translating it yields CASSLLVGNEQYF.

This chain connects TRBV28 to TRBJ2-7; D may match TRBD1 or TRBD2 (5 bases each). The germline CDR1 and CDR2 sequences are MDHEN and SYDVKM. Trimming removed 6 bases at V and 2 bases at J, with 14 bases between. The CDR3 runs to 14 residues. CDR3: CASSRRTGPYEQYF. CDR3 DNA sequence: TGTGCCAGCAGCCGCCGGACGGGACCCTACGAGCAGTACTTC.

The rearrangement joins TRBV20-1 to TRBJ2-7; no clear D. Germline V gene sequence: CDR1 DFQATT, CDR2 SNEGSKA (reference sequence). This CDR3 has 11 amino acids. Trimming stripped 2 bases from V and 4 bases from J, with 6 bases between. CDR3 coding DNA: TGCAGTGCTAGACAGTTATACGAGCAGTACTTC. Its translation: CSARQLYEQYF.

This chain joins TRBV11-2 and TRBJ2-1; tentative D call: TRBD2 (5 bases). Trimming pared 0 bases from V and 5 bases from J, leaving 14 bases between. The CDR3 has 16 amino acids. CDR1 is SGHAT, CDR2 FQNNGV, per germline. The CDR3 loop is CASSLDPTRRDNEQFF. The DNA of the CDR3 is TGTGCCAGCAGCTTAGATCCAACTAGGAGAGACAATGAGCAGTTCTTC.

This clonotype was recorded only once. CDR3 region: CASSSRDVNQPQHF. The CDR3 coding sequence is TGTGCCAGCAGTTCCCGGGACGTAAATCAGCCCCAGCATTTT. V is TRBV12-3 or TRBV12-4 and J is TRBJ1-5, with D possibly TRBD1 on 5 matching bases. This CDR3 contains 14 residues. V lost 4 bases to trimming and J lost 4 bases, with 11 bases between them.

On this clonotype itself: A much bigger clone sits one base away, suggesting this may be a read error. The CDR3 DNA reads TGTGCCAGCAGTTTAATAGGGGGGTACGGGCAGTACTTC. Its protein is CASSLIGGYGQYF. This chain links TRBV12-3 or TRBV12-4 with TRBJ2-7; D tentatively reads TRBD1 or TRBD2 (6 bases each). The CDR3 has 13 residues.

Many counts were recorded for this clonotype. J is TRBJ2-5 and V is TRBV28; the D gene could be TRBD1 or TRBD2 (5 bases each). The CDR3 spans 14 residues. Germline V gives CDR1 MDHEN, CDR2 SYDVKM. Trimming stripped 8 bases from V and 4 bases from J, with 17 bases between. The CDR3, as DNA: TGTGCCAGCGGGCAGGACTTTGGGGGAGAGACCCAGTACTTC. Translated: CASGQDFGGETQYF.

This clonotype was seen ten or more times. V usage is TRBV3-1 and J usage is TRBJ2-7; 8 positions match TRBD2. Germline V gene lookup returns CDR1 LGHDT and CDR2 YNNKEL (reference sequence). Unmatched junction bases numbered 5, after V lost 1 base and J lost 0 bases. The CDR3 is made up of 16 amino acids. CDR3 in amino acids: CASSQGLAQNSYEQYF. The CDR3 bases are TGTGCCAGCAGCCAAGGACTAGCGCAAAACTCCTACGAGCAGTACTTC.

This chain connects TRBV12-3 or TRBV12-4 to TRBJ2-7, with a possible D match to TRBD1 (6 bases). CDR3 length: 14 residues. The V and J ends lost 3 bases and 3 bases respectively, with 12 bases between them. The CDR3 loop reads CASSFSGHLYEQYF. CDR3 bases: TGTGCCAGCAGTTTTTCGGGACACCTCTACGAGCAGTACTTC.

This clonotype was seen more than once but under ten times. The CDR3 nucleotides are TGTGCCTGGATGGCGGTTCGGAACACTGAAGCTTTCTTT. Amino acid sequence: CAWMAVRNTEAFF. The chain uses TRBV30 and TRBJ1-1; no reliable D call. Looked up from germline, CDR1 is GTSNPN and CDR2 is SVGIG (reference sequence). The germline V and J ends were trimmed by 4 bases and 1 base, with 10 bases remaining between them. The CDR3 length is 13 residues.

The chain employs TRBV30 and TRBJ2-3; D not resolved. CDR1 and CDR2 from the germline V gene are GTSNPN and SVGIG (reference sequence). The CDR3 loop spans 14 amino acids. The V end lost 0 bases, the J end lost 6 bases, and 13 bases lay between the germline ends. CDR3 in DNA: TGTGCCTGGAGTGTCCTTCTTGGAACGGATACGCAGTATTTT. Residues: CAWSVLLGTDTQYF. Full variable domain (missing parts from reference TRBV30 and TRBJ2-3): SQTIHQWPATLVQPVGSPLSLECTVEGTSNPNLYWYRQAAGRGLQLLFYSVGIGQISSEVPQNLSASRPQDRQFILSSKKLLLSDSGFYLCAWSVLLGTDTQYFGPGTRLTVL.

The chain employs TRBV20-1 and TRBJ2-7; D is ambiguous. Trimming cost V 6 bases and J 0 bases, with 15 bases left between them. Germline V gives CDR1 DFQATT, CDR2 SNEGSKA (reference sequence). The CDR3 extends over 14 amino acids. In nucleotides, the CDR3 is TGCAGTGCCCTGAGGTCCGGCGGCTCCTACGAGCAGTACTTC. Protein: CSALRSGGSYEQYF.

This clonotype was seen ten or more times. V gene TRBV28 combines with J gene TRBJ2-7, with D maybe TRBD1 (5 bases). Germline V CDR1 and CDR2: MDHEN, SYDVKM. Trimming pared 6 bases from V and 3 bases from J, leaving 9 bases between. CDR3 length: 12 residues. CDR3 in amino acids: CASSDSNYEQYF. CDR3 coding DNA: TGTGCCAGCAGCGACAGCAACTACGAGCAGTACTTC.

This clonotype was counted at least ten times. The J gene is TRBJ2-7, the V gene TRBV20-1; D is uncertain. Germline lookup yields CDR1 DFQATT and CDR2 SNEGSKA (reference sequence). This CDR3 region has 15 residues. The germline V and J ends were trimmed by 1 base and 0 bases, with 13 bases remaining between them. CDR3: CSARVASPSSYEQYF. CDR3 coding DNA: TGCAGTGCTAGAGTGGCCAGCCCGAGCTCCTACGAGCAGTACTTC.

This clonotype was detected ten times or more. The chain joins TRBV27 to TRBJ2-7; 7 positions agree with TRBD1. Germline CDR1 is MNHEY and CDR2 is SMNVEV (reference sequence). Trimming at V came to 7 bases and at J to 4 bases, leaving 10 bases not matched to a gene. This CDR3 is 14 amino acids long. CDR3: CASKKGASIYEQYF. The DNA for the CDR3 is TGTGCCAGCAAGAAGGGGGCAAGCATATACGAGCAGTACTTC.

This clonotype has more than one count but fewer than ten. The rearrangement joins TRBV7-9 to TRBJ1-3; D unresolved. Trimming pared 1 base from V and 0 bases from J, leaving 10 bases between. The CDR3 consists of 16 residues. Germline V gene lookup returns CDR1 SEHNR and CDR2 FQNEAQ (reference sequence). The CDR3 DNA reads TGTGCCAGCAGCTTAGATAGGCCAGGCTCTGGAAACACCATATATTTT. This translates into CASSLDRPGSGNTIYF.

CDR3 loop: CSAPDRGQGEKLFF. The CDR3 region has the DNA TGCAGTGCCCCGGACAGGGGGCAAGGGGAAAAACTGTTTTTT. The gene calls are TRBV20-1 and TRBJ1-4; the match to TRBD1 covers 11 bases. The CDR3 totals 14 residues. The V and J ends lost 6 bases and 8 bases, in that order; junction bases with no gene match: 8. Germline CDR1 DFQATT, CDR2 SNEGSKA (reference sequence).

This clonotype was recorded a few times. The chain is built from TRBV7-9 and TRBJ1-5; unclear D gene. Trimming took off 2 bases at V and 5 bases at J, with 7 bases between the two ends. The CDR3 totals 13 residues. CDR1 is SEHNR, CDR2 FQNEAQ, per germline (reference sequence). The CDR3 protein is CASSLSGYQPQHF. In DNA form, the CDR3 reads TGTGCCAGCAGCTTATCAGGATATCAGCCCCAGCATTTT.

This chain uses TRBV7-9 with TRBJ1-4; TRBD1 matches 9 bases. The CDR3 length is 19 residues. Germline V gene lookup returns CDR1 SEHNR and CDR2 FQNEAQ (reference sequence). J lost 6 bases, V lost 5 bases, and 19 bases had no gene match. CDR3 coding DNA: TGTGCCAGCAGCCACGAGAGAAAACAGGGGGCGCCCATAGATGAAAAACTGTTTTTT. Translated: CASSHERKQGAPIDEKLFF.

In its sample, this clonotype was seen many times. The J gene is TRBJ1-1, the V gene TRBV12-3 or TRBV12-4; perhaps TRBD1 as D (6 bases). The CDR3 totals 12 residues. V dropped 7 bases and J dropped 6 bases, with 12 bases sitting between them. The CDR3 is CASTTGFSEAFF. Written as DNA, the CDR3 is TGTGCCAGCACCACAGGGTTCTCTGAAGCTTTCTTT.

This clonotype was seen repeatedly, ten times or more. The CDR3 region has the DNA TGCAGCGTTGGAATTTATGAGTCTTCCTACGAGCAGTACTTC. It encodes CSVGIYESSYEQYF. The genes are TRBV29-1 and TRBJ2-7; D is undetermined. The germline CDR1 and CDR2 sequences are SQVTM and ANQGSEA. V was cut by 4 bases and J by 1 base, with 14 bases left in between. CDR3 length equals 14 residues.

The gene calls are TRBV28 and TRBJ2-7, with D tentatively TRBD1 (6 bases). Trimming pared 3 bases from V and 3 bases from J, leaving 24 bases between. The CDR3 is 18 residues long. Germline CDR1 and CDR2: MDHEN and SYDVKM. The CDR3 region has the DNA TGTGCCAGCAGTTTGATGGGGCTGGGGAGACAGGACAGCTACGAGCAGTACTTC. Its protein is CASSLMGLGRQDSYEQYF.

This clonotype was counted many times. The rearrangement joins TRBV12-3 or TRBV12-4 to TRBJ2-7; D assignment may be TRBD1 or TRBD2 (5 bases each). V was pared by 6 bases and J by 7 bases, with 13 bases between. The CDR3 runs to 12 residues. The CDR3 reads CASSRGRKEQYF. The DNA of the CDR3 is TGTGCCAGCAGCCGGGGACGGAAGGAGCAGTACTTC.